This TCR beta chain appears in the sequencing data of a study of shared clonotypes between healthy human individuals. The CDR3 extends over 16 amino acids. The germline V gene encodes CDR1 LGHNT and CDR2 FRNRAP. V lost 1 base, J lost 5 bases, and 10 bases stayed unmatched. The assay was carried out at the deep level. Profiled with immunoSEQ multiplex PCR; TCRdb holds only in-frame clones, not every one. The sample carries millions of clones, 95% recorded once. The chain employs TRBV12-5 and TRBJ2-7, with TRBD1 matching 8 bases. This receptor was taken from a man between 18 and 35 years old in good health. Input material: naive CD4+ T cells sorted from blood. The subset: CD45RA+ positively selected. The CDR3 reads CASGLEPGQVFHEQYF. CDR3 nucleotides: TGTGCTAGTGGTTTGGAACCGGGACAGGTGTTCCACGAGCAGTACTTC. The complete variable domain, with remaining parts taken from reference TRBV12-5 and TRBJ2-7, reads DARVTQTPRHKVTEMGQEVTMRCQPILGHNTVFWYRQTMMQGLELLAYFRNRAPLDDSGMPKDRFSAEMPDATLATLKIQPSEPRDSAVYFCASGLEPGQVFHEQYFGPGTRLTVT.